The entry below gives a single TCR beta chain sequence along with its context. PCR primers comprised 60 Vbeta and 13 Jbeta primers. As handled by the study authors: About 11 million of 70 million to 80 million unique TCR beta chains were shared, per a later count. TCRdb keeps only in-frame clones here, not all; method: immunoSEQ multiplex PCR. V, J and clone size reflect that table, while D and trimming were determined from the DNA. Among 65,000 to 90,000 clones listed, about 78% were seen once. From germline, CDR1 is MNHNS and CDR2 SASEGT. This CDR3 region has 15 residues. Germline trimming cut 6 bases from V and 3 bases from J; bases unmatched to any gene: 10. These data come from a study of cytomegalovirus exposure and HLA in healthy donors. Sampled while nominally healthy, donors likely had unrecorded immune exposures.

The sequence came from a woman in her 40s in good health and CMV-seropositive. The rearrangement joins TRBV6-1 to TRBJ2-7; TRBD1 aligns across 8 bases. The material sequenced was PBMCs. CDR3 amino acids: CASSAGTGDYYEQYF. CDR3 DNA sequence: TGTGCCAGCAGCGCCGGGACAGGTGATTACTACGAGCAGTACTTC.